Shown below are 32 T cell receptor beta chains from a single sample sequenced in a study of control samples from healthy donors and cancer patients. Generated by immunoSEQ multiplex PCR, the TCRdb table keeps only in-frame clones and is missing some. The sample holds 85,000 to 90,000 clones; roughly 91% are singletons and the top ten take over 8.5%. The source material was PBMCs. The receptors shown here come from a woman in her forties or fifties with colorectal cancer.

The chain is built from TRBV10-3 and TRBJ1-6; 8 positions match TRBD1. Unmatched junction bases numbered 5, after V lost 7 bases and J lost 9 bases. The V gene's germline CDR1 is ENHRY and CDR2 SYGVKD. There are 13 residues in the CDR3. In nucleotides, the CDR3 is TGTGCCATCAACGCGGACAGGGCTTCACCCCTCCACTTT. This encodes CAINADRASPLHF.

This sequence joins TRBV6-5 and TRBJ1-5; 12 nucleotides line up with TRBD1. The ends lost 5 bases at V and 4 bases at J; junction bases unmatched: 3. Germline V gene data show CDR1 as MNHEY and CDR2 as SVGAGI. This CDR3 region has 15 residues. CDR3 sequence reads: CASSQGQGANQPQHF. CDR3 nucleotide sequence: TGTGCCAGCAGTCAGGGACAGGGGGCGAATCAGCCCCAGCATTTT.

The chain couples TRBV20-1 to TRBJ1-1; tentatively, D is TRBD1 (5 bases). Germline V gene sequence: CDR1 DFQATT, CDR2 SNEGSKA (reference sequence). V gave up 3 bases and J gave up 4 bases, with 15 bases separating them. The CDR3 runs 14 residues. The DNA for the CDR3 is TGCAGTGCTAGTTGGTCGGGGCAGGGCACTGAAGCTTTCTTT. This encodes CSASWSGQGTEAFF.

The chain joins TRBV5-1 to TRBJ2-6; perhaps TRBD2 as D (6 bases). The germline V gene encodes CDR1 SGHRS and CDR2 YFSETQ. The length of the CDR3 is 15 residues. The V gene lost 1 base and the J gene lost 3 bases, with 8 bases spanning the gap. CDR3 sequence: CASSLSGGGANVLTF. CDR3 sequence (DNA): TGCGCCAGCAGCTTGTCCGGGGGTGGGGCCAACGTCCTGACTTTC.

The V and J genes are TRBV6-5 and TRBJ2-5; TRBD2 aligns across 9 bases. This CDR3 comprises 14 residues. Germline V lookup: CDR1 MNHEY, CDR2 SVGAGI. Trimming took 5 bases from V and 4 from J; bases not matched to a gene: 5. CDR3 amino acids: CASSHGLATETQYF. The CDR3 DNA reads TGTGCCAGCAGTCACGGACTAGCGACAGAGACCCAGTACTTC.

The chain recombines TRBV27 with TRBJ1-2, with D maybe TRBD1 (5 bases). Germline V gives CDR1 MNHEY, CDR2 SMNVEV (reference sequence). The CDR3 length is 18 residues. V dropped 0 bases and J dropped 4 bases, with 21 bases sitting between them. The CDR3 reads CASSLSGEGGVSLYGYTF. The CDR3 nucleotides are TGTGCCAGCAGTTTATCTGGAGAGGGAGGGGTCAGCCTCTATGGCTACACCTTC.

The rearrangement joins TRBV5-6 to TRBJ1-4, with D possibly TRBD1 on 6 matching bases. CDR1 SGHDT and CDR2 YYEEEE come from the germline V gene. This CDR3 region has 15 residues. Trimming removed 3 bases from V and 7 bases from J, with 16 bases in between. CDR3 residues: CASSSAQGISEKLFF. CDR3 coding DNA: TGTGCCAGCAGCTCAGCCCAGGGGATATCTGAAAAACTGTTTTTT. The variable domain in full, completed from reference TRBV5-6 and TRBJ1-4, reads DAGVTQSPTHLIKTRGQQVTLRCSPKSGHDTVSWYQQALGQGPQFIFQYYEEEERQRGNFPDRFSGHQFPNYSSELNVNALLLGDSALYLCASSSAQGISEKLFFGSGTQLSVL.

This chain uses TRBV6-5 with TRBJ2-3; no clear D. CDR1 and CDR2 (germline): MNHEY, SVGAGI. The V gene lost 0 bases and the J gene lost 4 bases, with 14 bases spanning the gap. The CDR3 covers 16 residues. The DNA for the CDR3 is TGTGCCAGCAGTTACTCTCCGTATAGGGATTCAGATACGCAGTATTTT. Its translation: CASSYSPYRDSDTQYF.

The chain recombines TRBV21-1 with TRBJ2-7; TRBD2, the table's D call, was not compared with the DNA. TRBV21-1 counts as a pseudogene. The CDR3 covers 14 residues. CDR3 loop: CASSKGGSGNEQYV. CDR3 nucleotide sequence: TGTGCCAGCAGCAAGGGGGGGTCCGGTAACGAGCAGTACGTC.

This rearrangement joins TRBV18 to TRBJ2-7; D may be TRBD1 or TRBD2 (5 bases each). CDR1 is KGHSH, CDR2 LQKENI, per germline. CDR3 size: 13 residues. V was clipped by 3 bases and J by 6 bases, with 12 bases between them. In DNA form, the CDR3 reads TGTGCCAGCTCACCCACCAGGGACGGCGAGCAGTACGTC. It translates to CASSPTRDGEQYV.

The chain has TRBV7-9 and TRBJ2-1; weak D call: TRBD2 (7 bases). Germline V gene data show CDR1 as SEHNR and CDR2 as FQNEAQ (reference sequence). V lost 5 bases and J 8 bases, leaving 16 bases between the germline ends. The CDR3 is 14 amino acids. The CDR3 DNA is TGTGCCAGCAGCCCCACGGGGGGCTCCTATGAGCAGTTCTTC. Translated, it gives CASSPTGGSYEQFF. The complete variable domain, with remaining parts taken from reference TRBV7-9 and TRBJ2-1, reads DTGVSQNPRHKITKRGQNVTFRCDPISEHNRLYWYRQTLGQGPEFLTYFQNEAQLEKSRLLSDRFSAERPKGSFSTLEIQRTEQGDSAMYLCASSPTGGSYEQFFGPGTRLTVL.

This chain links TRBV10-2 with TRBJ2-5; TRBD2 might be the D (5 bases). Germline CDR1 reads WSHSY; CDR2 reads SAAADI. V gave up 6 bases and J gave up 5 bases, with 7 bases separating them. The CDR3 runs 11 residues. DNA of the CDR3: TGCGCCAGCAGAGACTATGAGACCCAGTACTTC. Its protein is CASRDYETQYF.

This chain connects TRBV3-1 (or the pseudogene TRBV3-2) to TRBJ1-5; D unclear. The CDR3 runs 15 residues. V gave up 2 bases and J gave up 5 bases, with 13 bases separating them. CDR1 and CDR2 from the germline V gene are LGHDT and YNNKEL (reference sequence). The CDR3 DNA reads TGTGCCAGCAGCCAAAAAAGTCCCCAAGATCAGCCCCAGCATTTT. Protein sequence: CASSQKSPQDQPQHF.

The chain employs TRBV9 and TRBJ2-5; 14 nucleotides agree with TRBD2. The trim removed 4 bases at V and 4 bases at J, leaving 9 bases unmatched. CDR3 length equals 17 residues. CDR1 SGDLS and CDR2 YYNGEE come from the germline V gene. The CDR3 spells CASSTGTSGGYLETQYF. The CDR3 nucleotides are TGTGCCAGCAGCACCGGGACTAGCGGGGGATACTTAGAGACCCAGTACTTC.

The chain links TRBV7-8 to TRBJ2-2; D gene uncertain. V lost 6 bases to trimming and J lost 5 bases, with 10 bases between them. The germline V gene encodes CDR1 SGHVS and CDR2 FQNEAQ. CDR3 length equals 13 residues. CDR3 loop: CASRPSETGELFF. CDR3 in DNA: TGTGCCAGCAGGCCTAGTGAGACCGGGGAGCTGTTTTTT.

This clone was picked up a small number of times. The chain employs TRBV28 and TRBJ2-2; D tentatively fits TRBD1 or TRBD2 (5 bases each). The V end lost 6 bases, the J end lost 6 bases, and 11 bases lay between the germline ends. CDR1 is MDHEN and CDR2 is SYDVKM in the germline V gene. CDR3 length: 13 amino acids. The CDR3 DNA sequence: TGTGCCAGCAGCTCCGGGGCCCCCGGGGAGCTGTTTTTT. It encodes CASSSGAPGELFF.

CDR3 protein: CASIPGREGTEAFF. CDR3 bases: TGTGCCAGTATTCCGGGGAGGGAGGGGACTGAAGCTTTCTTT. This sequence joins TRBV19 and TRBJ1-1, with D possibly being TRBD1 (5 bases). The germline V gene has CDR1 LNHDA and CDR2 SQIVND (reference sequence). This CDR3 spans 14 amino acids. Trimming took off 7 bases at V and 5 bases at J, with 17 bases between the two ends.

J is TRBJ2-3 and V is TRBV18; TRBD2 matches 8 bases. V was pared by 5 bases and J by 2 bases, with 9 bases of the junction left unmatched. The CDR3 has 16 residues. Germline CDR1 and CDR2: KGHSH and LQKENI. The chain's CDR3 is CASSDISGGPTDTQYF. The CDR3 DNA is TGTGCCAGCTCAGATATTTCGGGGGGGCCCACAGATACGCAGTATTTT.

This clone was picked up one time. The chain carries TRBV14 and TRBJ2-1, with 14 bases fitting TRBD2. V trimming: 4 bases; J trimming: 1 base; junction bases outside the gene matches: 9. From germline, CDR1 is SGHDN and CDR2 FVKESK. This CDR3 is built from 19 residues. CDR3 coding DNA: TGTGCCAGCAGCCCCCGGACTAGCGGGGGGATAGGGTCCTACAATGAGCAGTTCTTC. This codes for CASSPRTSGGIGSYNEQFF.

Only one count was recorded for this clone. The chain employs TRBV4-3 and TRBJ1-5, with 8 bases matching TRBD1. This CDR3 has 15 amino acids. Germline assignment: CDR1 LGHNA and CDR2 YSLEER. The J segment lost 4 bases and the V segment lost 4 bases, leaving 6 bases of the junction unmatched. The CDR3 DNA reads TGCGCCAGCAGCCCAGACAGGGGCGAAAATCAGCCCCAGCATTTT. It is translated as CASSPDRGENQPQHF.

This clone showed up just once. V and J are TRBV5-1 and TRBJ1-4; D possibly corresponds to TRBD1 (5 bases). Trimming shortened V by 4 bases and J by 6 bases, and 22 bases separated the two germline ends. CDR3 length equals 17 residues. Germline CDR1 SGHRS, CDR2 YFSETQ. In DNA form, the CDR3 reads TGCGCCAGCAGCCCGAAACCCCCGACAGACCTTTATGAAAAACTGTTTTTT. This codes for CASSPKPPTDLYEKLFF.

The chain joins TRBV18 to TRBJ2-1; maybe TRBD2 (5 bases). The V gene's germline CDR1 is KGHSH and CDR2 LQKENI. Between the trimmed V and J ends, which lost 3 bases and 6 bases, there was a span of 18 bases. This CDR3 has 16 amino acids. The CDR3 here is CASSPPQRQSTNEQFF. The DNA for the CDR3 is TGTGCCAGCTCACCCCCCCAGCGGCAGTCAACCAATGAGCAGTTCTTC.

The chain recombines TRBV19 with TRBJ1-6; TRBD1 might be the D (6 bases). The V end lost 6 bases, the J end lost 10 bases, and 13 bases lay between the germline ends. This CDR3 spans 13 amino acids. Germline V gene data show CDR1 as LNHDA and CDR2 as SQIVND (reference sequence). CDR3 bases: TGTGCCAGTAGCGGGGGGCATAGCTCACCCCTCCACTTT. The encoded protein is CASSGGHSSPLHF.

The J gene is TRBJ1-1, the V gene TRBV15, with D unclear. The CDR3 loop spans 15 amino acids. V lost 3 bases to trimming and J lost 4 bases, with 15 bases between them. The germline V gene has CDR1 LNHNV and CDR2 YYDKDF (reference sequence). The CDR3 region has the DNA TGTGCCACCAGCAGTTTGGACGGCCCGGGCACTGAAGCTTTCTTT. Translating gives CATSSLDGPGTEAFF.

V is TRBV10-3 and J is TRBJ2-1; 7 bases align to TRBD1. This CDR3 has 14 amino acids. V lost 4 bases, J lost 8 bases, and 8 bases stayed unmatched. Germline loops: CDR1 ENHRY, CDR2 SYGVKD. The CDR3 sequence is CAISGRQGEDEQFF. Written as DNA, the CDR3 is TGTGCCATCAGTGGGAGACAGGGAGAGGATGAGCAGTTCTTC.

This clone was picked up one time. The rearrangement uses TRBV2 and TRBJ2-7, with a possible D match to TRBD2 (5 bases). Germline V CDR1 and CDR2: SNHLY, FYNNEI. There are 14 residues in the CDR3. V dropped 5 bases and J dropped 12 bases, with 23 bases sitting between them. CDR3 bases: TGTGCCAGCAGTCCTGCGGAGGATCTCACGGCGTCGTACGTC. It translates to CASSPAEDLTASYV.

This chain connects TRBV3-1 (or the pseudogene TRBV3-2) to TRBJ1-2, with 8 bases lining up with TRBD1. The V and J ends lost 1 base and 7 bases, in that order; junction bases with no gene match: 11. This CDR3 spans 16 amino acids. Germline-derived CDR1 and CDR2 are LGHDT and YNNKEL (reference sequence). The CDR3 bases are TGTGCCAGCAGCCAAGTGAGCGGTACAGGGGGAGGTGGCTACACCTTC. It is translated as CASSQVSGTGGGGYTF.

This chain uses TRBV11-3 with TRBJ1-1; maybe TRBD1 (5 bases). Germline V gives CDR1 SGHNT, CDR2 YENEEA. The CDR3 length is 13 residues. V was trimmed by 3 bases and J by 3 bases, leaving 8 bases between them. The CDR3, as DNA: TGTGCCAGCAGCTTTGGGGGGGACACTGAAGCTTTCTTT. Residues: CASSFGGDTEAFF.

The genes are TRBV1 and TRBJ2-7; the table's D call, TRBD2, was not checked against the DNA. TRBV1 is a recognized pseudogene. The length of the CDR3 is 15 residues. CDR3 amino acids: CTSSQVPGGGYEQYV. The CDR3, as DNA: TGCACCAGCAGCCAAGTACCCGGGGGGGGCTACGAGCAGTACGTC.

The V gene is TRBV5-4, the J gene TRBJ2-3, with D tentatively TRBD1 (5 bases). The CDR3 consists of 14 residues. In germline, CDR1 is SGHNT, CDR2 YYREEE (reference sequence). V was clipped by 0 bases and J by 4 bases, with 9 bases between them. CDR3 sequence: CASSLGQGSDTQYF. The DNA of the CDR3 is TGTGCCAGCAGCTTGGGGCAGGGATCAGATACGCAGTATTTT.

This clone was seen only once. The gene calls are TRBV6-2 or TRBV6-3 and TRBJ1-5; the match to TRBD1 covers 9 bases. Trimming at V came to 4 bases and at J to 3 bases, leaving 1 base not matched to a gene. The CDR3 totals 14 residues. CDR1 is MNHEY, CDR2 SVGEGT, per germline. CDR3: CASSWTGDNQPQHF. The CDR3 DNA is TGTGCCAGCAGTTGGACAGGGGACAATCAGCCCCAGCATTTT.

The DNA for the CDR3 is TGTGCCTGGGGAATTGGACCCCTCCACTTT. This codes for CAWGIGPLHF. The chain is built from TRBV30 and TRBJ1-6; D unclear. Trimming took off 5 bases at V and 12 bases at J, with 8 bases between the two ends. The CDR3 is 10 residues long. The germline V gene has CDR1 GTSNPN and CDR2 SVGIG (reference sequence).